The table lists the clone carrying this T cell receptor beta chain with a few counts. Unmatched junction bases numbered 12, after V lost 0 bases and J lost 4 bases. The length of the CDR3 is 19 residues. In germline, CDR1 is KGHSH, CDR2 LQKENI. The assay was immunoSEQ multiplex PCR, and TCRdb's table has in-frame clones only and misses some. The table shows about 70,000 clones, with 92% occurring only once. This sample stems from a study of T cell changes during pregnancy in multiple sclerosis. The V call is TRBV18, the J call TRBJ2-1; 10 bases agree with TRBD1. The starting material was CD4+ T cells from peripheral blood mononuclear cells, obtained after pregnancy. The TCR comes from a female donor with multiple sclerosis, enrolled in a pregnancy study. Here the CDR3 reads CASSPPRTGGGIAYNEQFF. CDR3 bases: TGTGCCAGCTCACCACCCCGGACAGGGGGAGGAATCGCGTACAATGAGCAGTTCTTC.